Listed below are T cell receptor beta chains from one sample, sequenced in a study of Graves' ophthalmopathy and Graves' hyperthyroidism. From the multiplex PCR reads, TCRdb called clonotypes with MiXCR, one entry per CDR3 protein. The sample has roughly 500,000 distinct CDR3 sequences; around an eighth are singletons. Material for sequencing was blood. The receptors shown here come from a woman aged 25 to 39 with Graves' ophthalmopathy. CDR3s include the opening cysteine and the closing phenylalanine or tryptophan. The order of the fields is J gene, D gene, clone size, V gene, CDR3 protein, CDR3 DNA. A D gene is named only where the DNA matches it firmly. Only some rows state a clone size, as once, few, many or a class for expanded clones.

j_call: TRBJ1-1; d_call: .; clone_size: many; v_call: TRBV7-8; cdr3_aa: CASSPPFSTPRRLNTEAFF; cdr3_nt: TGTGCCAGCAGCCCCCCTTTCTCTACGCCCCGGCGCTTGAACACTGAAGCTTTCTTT
j_call: TRBJ1-3; d_call: TRBD1; clone_size: many; v_call: TRBV28; cdr3_aa: CASSDRVSSGNTIYF; cdr3_nt: TGTGCCAGCAGTGACAGGGTGAGCTCTGGAAACACCATATATTTT
j_call: TRBJ2-7; d_call: TRBD2; clone_size: few; v_call: TRBV5-1; cdr3_aa: CASGPSPSGGRYEQYF; cdr3_nt: TGCGCCAGCGGGCCCTCACCTAGCGGGGGCCGCTACGAGCAGTACTTC
j_call: TRBJ1-1; d_call: .; clone_size: many; v_call: TRBV19; cdr3_aa: CASSAILGTEAFF; cdr3_nt: TGTGCCAGTAGTGCTATCCTCGGGACTGAAGCTTTCTTT
j_call: TRBJ2-7; d_call: TRBD2; clone_size: many; v_call: TRBV12-3/TRBV12-4; cdr3_aa: CASSSGRGYEQYF; cdr3_nt: TGTGCCAGCAGTAGCGGGAGAGGCTACGAGCAGTACTTC
j_call: TRBJ2-5; d_call: .; clone_size: few; v_call: TRBV3-1; cdr3_aa: CASSQGVSGPQTQYF; cdr3_nt: TGTGCCAGCAGCCAAGGAGTCAGCGGGCCCCAGACCCAGTACTTC
j_call: TRBJ1-1; d_call: .; clone_size: many; v_call: TRBV6-5; cdr3_aa: CASSYQLGSEAFF; cdr3_nt: TGTGCCAGCAGTTACCAGCTGGGAAGTGAAGCTTTCTTT
j_call: TRBJ1-2; d_call: TRBD1; clone_size: many; v_call: TRBV5-1; cdr3_aa: CASSPNTVTGGQGYTF; cdr3_nt: TGCGCCAGCAGCCCGAATACTGTGACAGGGGGCCAGGGCTACACCTTC
j_call: TRBJ2-2; d_call: .; clone_size: many; v_call: TRBV6-1; cdr3_aa: CASEFGSGMGTGELFF; cdr3_nt: TGTGCCAGCGAATTTGGCTCAGGGATGGGAACCGGGGAGCTGTTTTTT
j_call: TRBJ1-1; d_call: TRBD1; clone_size: many; v_call: TRBV6-1; cdr3_aa: CASSTLPGQGYTEAFF; cdr3_nt: TGTGCCAGCAGCACGCTACCGGGACAGGGATATACTGAAGCTTTCTTT
j_call: TRBJ2-7; d_call: TRBD2; clone_size: many; v_call: TRBV28; cdr3_aa: CASCGTSGRGNYEQYF; cdr3_nt: TGTGCCAGCTGTGGGACTAGCGGGAGAGGGAACTACGAGCAGTACTTC
j_call: TRBJ2-5; d_call: TRBD2; clone_size: many; v_call: TRBV20-1; cdr3_aa: CSAKKGGRAWETQYF; cdr3_nt: TGCAGTGCTAAAAAGGGCGGGAGGGCCTGGGAGACCCAGTACTTC
j_call: TRBJ1-1; d_call: .; clone_size: many; v_call: TRBV6-5; cdr3_aa: CASGVRWLAEAFF; cdr3_nt: TGTGCCAGCGGGGTCAGGTGGTTGGCTGAAGCTTTCTTT
j_call: TRBJ1-1; d_call: .; clone_size: many; v_call: TRBV27; cdr3_aa: CASSLSLDHMGETEAFF; cdr3_nt: TGTGCCAGCAGTTTATCGCTTGATCACATGGGAGAAACTGAAGCTTTCTTT
j_call: TRBJ1-1; d_call: .; clone_size: many; v_call: TRBV27; cdr3_aa: CASSFGTVNTEAFF; cdr3_nt: TGTGCCAGCAGTTTCGGGACCGTGAACACTGAAGCTTTCTTT
j_call: TRBJ1-2; d_call: .; clone_size: .; v_call: TRBV7-9; cdr3_aa: CASSHTERIHGYTF; cdr3_nt: TGTGCCAGCAGCCACACGGAGAGAATACATGGCTACACCTTC
j_call: TRBJ1-1; d_call: .; clone_size: .; v_call: TRBV20-1; cdr3_aa: CSARDRQGGGTEAFF; cdr3_nt: TGCAGTGCTAGAGACCGGCAGGGTGGTGGCACTGAAGCTTTCTTT
j_call: TRBJ2-5; d_call: .; clone_size: many; v_call: TRBV6-2/TRBV6-3; cdr3_aa: CASTPAGRFQETQYF; cdr3_nt: TGTGCCAGCACCCCCGCAGGGAGATTCCAAGAGACCCAGTACTTC